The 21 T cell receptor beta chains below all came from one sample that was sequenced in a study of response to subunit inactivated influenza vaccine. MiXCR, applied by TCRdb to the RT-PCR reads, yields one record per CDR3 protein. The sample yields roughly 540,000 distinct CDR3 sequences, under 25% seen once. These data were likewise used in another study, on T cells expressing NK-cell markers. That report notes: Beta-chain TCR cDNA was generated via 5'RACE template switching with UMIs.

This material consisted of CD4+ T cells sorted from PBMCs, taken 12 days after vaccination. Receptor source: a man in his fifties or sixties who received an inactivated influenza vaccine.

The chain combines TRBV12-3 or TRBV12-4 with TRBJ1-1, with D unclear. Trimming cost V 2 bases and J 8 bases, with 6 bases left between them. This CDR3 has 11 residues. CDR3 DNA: TGTGCCAGCAGTTTAACGACCGAAGCTTTCTTT. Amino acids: CASSLTTEAFF.

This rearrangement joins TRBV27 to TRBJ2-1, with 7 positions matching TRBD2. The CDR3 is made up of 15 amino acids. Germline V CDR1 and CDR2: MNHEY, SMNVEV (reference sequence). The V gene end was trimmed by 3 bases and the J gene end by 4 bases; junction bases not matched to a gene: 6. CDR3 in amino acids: CASSLGGLVYNEQFF. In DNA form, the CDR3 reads TGTGCCAGCAGTTTGGGTGGACTAGTGTACAATGAGCAGTTCTTC.

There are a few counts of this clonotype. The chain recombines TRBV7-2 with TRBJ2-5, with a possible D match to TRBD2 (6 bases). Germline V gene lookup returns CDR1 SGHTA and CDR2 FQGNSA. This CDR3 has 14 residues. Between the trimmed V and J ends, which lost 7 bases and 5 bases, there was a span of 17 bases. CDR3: CASKSQAGTETQYF. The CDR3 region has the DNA TGTGCCAGCAAATCACAGGCGGGGACGGAGACCCAGTACTTC.

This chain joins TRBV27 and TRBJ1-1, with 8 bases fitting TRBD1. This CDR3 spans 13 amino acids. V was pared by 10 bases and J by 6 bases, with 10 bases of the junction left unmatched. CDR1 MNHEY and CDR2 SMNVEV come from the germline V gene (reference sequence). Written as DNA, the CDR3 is TGTGCCACCGTGGACAGGGTCAGGGCTGAAGCTTTCTTT. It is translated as CATVDRVRAEAFF.

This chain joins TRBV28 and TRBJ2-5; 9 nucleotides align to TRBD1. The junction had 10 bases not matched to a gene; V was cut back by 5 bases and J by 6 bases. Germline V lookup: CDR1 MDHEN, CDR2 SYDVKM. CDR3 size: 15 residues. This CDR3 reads CASSKGQGQLKTQYF. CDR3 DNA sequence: TGTGCCAGCAGTAAGGGACAGGGACAGTTGAAGACCCAGTACTTC.

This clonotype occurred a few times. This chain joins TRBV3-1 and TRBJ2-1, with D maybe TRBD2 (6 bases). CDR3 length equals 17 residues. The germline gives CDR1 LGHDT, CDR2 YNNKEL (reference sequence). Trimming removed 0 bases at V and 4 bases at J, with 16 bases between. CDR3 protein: CASSQDWGVGGYNEQFF. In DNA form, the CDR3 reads TGTGCCAGCAGCCAAGATTGGGGGGTCGGTGGGTACAATGAGCAGTTCTTC.

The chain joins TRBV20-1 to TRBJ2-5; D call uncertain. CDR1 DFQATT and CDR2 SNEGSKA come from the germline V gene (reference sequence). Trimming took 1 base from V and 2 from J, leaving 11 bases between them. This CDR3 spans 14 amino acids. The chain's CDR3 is CSARAPSGQETQYF. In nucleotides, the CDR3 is TGCAGTGCTAGAGCTCCAAGTGGGCAAGAGACCCAGTACTTC.

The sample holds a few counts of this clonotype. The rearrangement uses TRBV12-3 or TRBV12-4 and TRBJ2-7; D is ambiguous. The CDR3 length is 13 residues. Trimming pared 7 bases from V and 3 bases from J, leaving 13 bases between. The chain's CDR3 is CASTALTGYEQYF. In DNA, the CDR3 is TGTGCCAGCACCGCTCTGACTGGCTACGAGCAGTACTTC.

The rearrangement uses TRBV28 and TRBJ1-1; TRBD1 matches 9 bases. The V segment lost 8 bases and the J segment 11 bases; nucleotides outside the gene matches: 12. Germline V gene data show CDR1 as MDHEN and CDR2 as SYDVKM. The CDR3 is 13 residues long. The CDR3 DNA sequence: TGTGCCAGCCGCGAAACAGGGGGCGTGGATGCTTTCTTT. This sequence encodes CASRETGGVDAFF.

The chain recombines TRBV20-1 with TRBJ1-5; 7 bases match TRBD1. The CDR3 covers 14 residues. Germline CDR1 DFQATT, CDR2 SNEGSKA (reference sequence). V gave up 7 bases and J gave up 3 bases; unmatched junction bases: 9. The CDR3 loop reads CSVSGQDFNQPQHF. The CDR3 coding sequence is TGCAGTGTTTCCGGACAGGATTTCAATCAGCCCCAGCATTTT.

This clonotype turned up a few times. The CDR3 DNA sequence: TGTGCCAGCAGCTTAGATGTGTGGGCAGATACGCAGTATTTT. Its translation is CASSLDVWADTQYF. This chain connects TRBV11-2 to TRBJ2-3; no clear D gene. Germline CDR1 SGHAT, CDR2 FQNNGV. The CDR3 length is 14 residues. V lost 0 bases and J 4 bases, leaving 8 bases between the germline ends.

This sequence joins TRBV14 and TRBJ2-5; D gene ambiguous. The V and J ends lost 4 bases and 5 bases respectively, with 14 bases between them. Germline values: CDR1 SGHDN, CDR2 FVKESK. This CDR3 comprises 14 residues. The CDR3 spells CASSLLGVMETQYF. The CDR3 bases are TGTGCCAGCAGCCTATTGGGTGTGATGGAGACCCAGTACTTC.

CDR3 DNA sequence: TGTGCCAGCAGCTTAAGGGGGGCCCGCACAGATACGCAGTATTTT. Amino acid sequence: CASSLRGARTDTQYF. This rearrangement joins TRBV7-2 to TRBJ2-3; either TRBD1 or TRBD2 may fit D (6 bases each). This CDR3 spans 15 amino acids. The germline CDR1 and CDR2 sequences are SGHTA and FQGNSA. V was trimmed by 2 bases and J by 1 base, leaving 10 bases between them.

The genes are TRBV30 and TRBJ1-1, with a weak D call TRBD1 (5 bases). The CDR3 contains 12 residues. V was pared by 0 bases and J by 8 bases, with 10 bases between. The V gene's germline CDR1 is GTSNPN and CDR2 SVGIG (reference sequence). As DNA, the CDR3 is TGTGCCTGGAGTGTACTGGGGGGAGAAGCTTTCTTT. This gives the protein CAWSVLGGEAFF.

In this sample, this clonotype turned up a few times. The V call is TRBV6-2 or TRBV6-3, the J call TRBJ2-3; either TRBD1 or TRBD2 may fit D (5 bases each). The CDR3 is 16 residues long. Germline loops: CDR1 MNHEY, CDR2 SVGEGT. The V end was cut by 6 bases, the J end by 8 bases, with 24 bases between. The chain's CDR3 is CASRPSWVLGDGTQYF. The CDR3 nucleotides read TGTGCCAGCAGACCCTCGTGGGTGTTAGGGGACGGTACGCAGTATTTT.

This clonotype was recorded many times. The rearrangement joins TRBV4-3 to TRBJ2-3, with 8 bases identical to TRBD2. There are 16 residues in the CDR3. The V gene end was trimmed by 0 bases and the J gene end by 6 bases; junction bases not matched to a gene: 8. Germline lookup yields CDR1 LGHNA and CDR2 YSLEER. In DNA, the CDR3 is TGCGCCAGCAGCCAAGACTACGGGAGGGCCCCCGATACGCAGTATTTT. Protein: CASSQDYGRAPDTQYF.

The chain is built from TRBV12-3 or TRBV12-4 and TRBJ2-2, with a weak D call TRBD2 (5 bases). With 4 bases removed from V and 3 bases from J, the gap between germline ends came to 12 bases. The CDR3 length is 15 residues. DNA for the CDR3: TGTGCCAGCAGTTCCTCTCGGGGTGACACCGGGGAGCTGTTTTTT. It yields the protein CASSSSRGDTGELFF.

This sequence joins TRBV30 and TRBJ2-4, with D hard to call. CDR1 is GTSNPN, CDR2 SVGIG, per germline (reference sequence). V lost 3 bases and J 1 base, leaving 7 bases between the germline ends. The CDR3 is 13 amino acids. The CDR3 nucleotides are TGTGCCTGGAGCAGATCCGCCAAAAACATTCAGTACTTC. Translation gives CAWSRSAKNIQYF.

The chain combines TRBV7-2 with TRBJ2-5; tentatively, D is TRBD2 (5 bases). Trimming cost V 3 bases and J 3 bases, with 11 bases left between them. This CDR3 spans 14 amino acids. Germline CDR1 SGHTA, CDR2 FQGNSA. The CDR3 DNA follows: TGTGCCAGCAGCTTTAAGCGGTCCAAAGAGACCCAGTACTTC. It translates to CASSFKRSKETQYF.

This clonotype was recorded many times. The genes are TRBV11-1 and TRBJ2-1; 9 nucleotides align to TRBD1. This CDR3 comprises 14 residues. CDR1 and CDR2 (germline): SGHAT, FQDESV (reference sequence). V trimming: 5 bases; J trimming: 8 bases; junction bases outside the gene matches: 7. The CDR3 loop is CASSPGTGSDEQFF. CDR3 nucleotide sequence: TGTGCCAGCAGCCCCGGGACAGGGAGCGATGAGCAGTTCTTC.

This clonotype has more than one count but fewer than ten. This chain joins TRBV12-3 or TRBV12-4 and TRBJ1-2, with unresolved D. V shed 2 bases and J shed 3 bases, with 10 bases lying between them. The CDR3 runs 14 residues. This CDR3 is CASSLSGSHYGYTF. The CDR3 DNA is TGTGCCAGCAGTTTATCGGGCAGCCACTATGGCTACACCTTC.